The subject of this entry is one TCR beta chain. Its specificity is not known. This could be a read error, since a much larger clone is one nucleotide away. This sample is part of a study of CD8 T cells in ankylosing spondylitis. The study's findings and limits: Disease-linked clones bore a CD8+ phenotype and were relatively rare in peripheral blood.

TCRdb re-called the 5' RACE reads through MiXCR, storing one row per CDR3 protein. This table holds about 100,000 distinct CDR3 sequences, approximately 9% found once. CDR3 length: 14 amino acids. Germline loops: CDR1 LGHDT, CDR2 YNNKEL (reference sequence). The V and J ends lost 2 bases and 0 bases respectively, with 8 bases between them. The chain joins TRBV3-1 to TRBJ2-7, with D perhaps given as TRBD1 or TRBD2 (5 bases each). Sequencing used blood, either unsorted or a sorted T cell fraction (not recorded which). The receptor's source is a male donor with ankylosing spondylitis or in good health (not recorded which). The CDR3 region is CASSQSGGSYEQYF. CDR3 bases: TGTGCCAGCAGCCAAAGTGGGGGCTCCTACGAGCAGTACTTC.